This TCR beta chain was sequenced for a study of T cell responses to AZD1222 COVID-19 vaccine (dated by TCRdb to about 2021). Concerning the study at large: Because spike-specific TCR depth and breadth did not differ between the two schedules, AZD1222 recipients who got a second dose at roughly 4 weeks were pooled with those who got a second dose at roughly 12 weeks. Enrollment into the trials was organized by age into subgroups of 18-55, 56-69 and 70-plus years, and those subgroups contained roughly 150, 30 and 60 TCR-sequenced participants, respectively. A total of more than 230 trial participants underwent TCR sequencing, of whom about 200 received two doses of AZD1222 and about 25 received two doses of the MenACWY control vaccine.

Sample time point, as interpreted from the label and publication: baseline before first vaccination. The vaccinee samples were drawn from two UK trials, COV001 and COV002, one of which was a single-blind randomized controlled phase 2/3 trial testing AZD1222 (ChAdOx1 nCoV-19) in healthy adults. For TCRbeta chain sequencing, PBMC samples from trial participants were taken at day 0 and at day 28 after the second dose. What the study reported, not specific to this receptor: Spike-specific TCR breadth and depth rose significantly after two AZD1222 doses compared with day 0 and with MenACWY recipients. Conclusions about previously exposed vaccinees are limited, since just 6 or 7 AZD1222 recipients were seropositive for SARS-CoV-2 at baseline. Because no day 14 peak-response samples were available, repertoires were characterized only after the peak T cell response. Reportedly, close to half of the unique spike-specific TCRs recognized epitopes lying outside the regions that are mutated in the B.1.351 and B.1.1.7 variants. Participants were mostly white British, with more females than males. The authors suggested clonal diversity may have been underestimated. The vaccine-associated CD4 TCRs covered the entire spike protein, and the dominant responses fell in regions 160-218 and 743-854. In the small 56-69-year group, the increase in depth fell short of significance, most likely because of low power.

Regarding this clone: Its recognized antigen is unknown. Base qualities are not provided; no much larger clone lies one nucleotide away.

The CDR3 regions of human TCRbeta chains were subjected to immunosequencing. In the paper's pipeline: Repertoire TCRs were checked for matches against a reference library of SARS-CoV-2-specific TCRs that had been generated using the MIRA antigen-specificity platform. Breadth was defined as the fraction of unique TCRs that were SARS-CoV-2-associated, and depth was defined as the fraction of total T cells that were SARS-CoV-2-associated. Using the MIRA data, every spike-specific TCR was mapped to the spike region that the TCR reacted to and assigned to either a CD4 or a CD8 class. Log10-transformed breadth and depth values were compared by one-way ANOVA with Sidak's multiple comparisons tests. In TCRdb, the immuneACCESS table is reduced to in-frame sequences with V and J assigned. These tables do not hold every clone; where another copy was compared, an unresolved V gene accounts for under half, and the others remain unexplained. V and J calls and clone size follow that table, whereas D and trimming were derived from the DNA. A total of about 98,000 clones appear in this sample, roughly 84% of them only once. The leading ten clones occupy about 15% of the sample.

CDR1 and CDR2 are drawn from the germline V gene: SGHAT, FQNNGV. From cysteine to phenylalanine, the CDR3 is 17 amino acids long. The retained sequence is limited to the CDR3, 51 bases, with the frame set at the first base. The V end gives up 3 bases and the J end 5 bases, leaving 13 bases in the junction not matched to a gene. Recombination joined TRBV11-2 with TRBJ2-5; 9 junctional bases match TRBD2. This receptor was identified in an adult in good health. Specimen: peripheral blood, collected on day 0 of AZD1222 vaccination. The CDR3 reads CASSLLTSGSTGETQYF. DNA sequence: TGTGCCAGCAGCTTGCTGACTAGCGGAAGCACGGGTGAGACCCAGTACTTC. The variable domain in full, with residues beyond the CDR3 obtained from the reference TRBV11-2 and TRBJ2-5 genes, is EAGVAQSPRYKIIEKRQSVAFWCNPISGHATLYWYQQILGQGPKLLIQFQNNGVVDDSQLPKDRFSAERLKGVDSTLKIQPAKLEDSAVYLCASSLLTSGSTGETQYFGPGTRLLVL.